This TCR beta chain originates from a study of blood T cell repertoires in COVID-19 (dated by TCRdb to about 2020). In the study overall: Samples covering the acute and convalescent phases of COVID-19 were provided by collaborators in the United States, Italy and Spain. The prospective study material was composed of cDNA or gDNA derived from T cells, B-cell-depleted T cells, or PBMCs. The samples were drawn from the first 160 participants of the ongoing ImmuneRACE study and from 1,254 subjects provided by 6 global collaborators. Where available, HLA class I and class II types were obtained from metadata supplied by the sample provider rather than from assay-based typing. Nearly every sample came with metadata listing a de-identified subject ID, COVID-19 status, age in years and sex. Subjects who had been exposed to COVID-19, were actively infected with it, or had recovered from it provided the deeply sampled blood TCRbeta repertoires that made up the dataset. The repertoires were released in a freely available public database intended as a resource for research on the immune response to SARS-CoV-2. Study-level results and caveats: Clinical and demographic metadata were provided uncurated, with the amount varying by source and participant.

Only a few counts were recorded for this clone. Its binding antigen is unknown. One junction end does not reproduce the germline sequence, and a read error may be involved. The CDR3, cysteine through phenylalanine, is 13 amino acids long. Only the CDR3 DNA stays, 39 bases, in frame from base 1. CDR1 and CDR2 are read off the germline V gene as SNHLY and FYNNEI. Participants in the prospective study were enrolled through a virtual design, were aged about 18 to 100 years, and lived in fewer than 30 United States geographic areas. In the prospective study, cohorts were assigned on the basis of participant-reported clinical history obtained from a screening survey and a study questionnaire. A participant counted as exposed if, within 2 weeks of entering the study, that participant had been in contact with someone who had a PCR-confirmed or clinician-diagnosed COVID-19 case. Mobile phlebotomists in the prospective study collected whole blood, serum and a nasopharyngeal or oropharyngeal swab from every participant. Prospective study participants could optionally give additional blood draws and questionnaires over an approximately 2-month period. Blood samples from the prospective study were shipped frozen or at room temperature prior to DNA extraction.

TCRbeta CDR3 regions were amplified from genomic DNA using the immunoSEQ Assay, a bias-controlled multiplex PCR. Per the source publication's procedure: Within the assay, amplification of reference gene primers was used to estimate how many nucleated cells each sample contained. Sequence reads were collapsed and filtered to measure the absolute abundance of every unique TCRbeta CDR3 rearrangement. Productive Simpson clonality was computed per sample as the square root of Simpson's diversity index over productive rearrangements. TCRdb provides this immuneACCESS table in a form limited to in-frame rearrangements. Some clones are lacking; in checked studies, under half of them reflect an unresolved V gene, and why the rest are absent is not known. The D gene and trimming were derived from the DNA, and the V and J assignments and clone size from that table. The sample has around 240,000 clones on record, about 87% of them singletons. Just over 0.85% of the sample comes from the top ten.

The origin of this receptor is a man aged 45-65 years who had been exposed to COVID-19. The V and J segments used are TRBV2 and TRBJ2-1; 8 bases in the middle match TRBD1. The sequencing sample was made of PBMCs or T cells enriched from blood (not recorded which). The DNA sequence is TGTGCCAGCAGCGAAGACAGGGGCAATGAGCAGTTCTTC. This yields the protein CASSEDRGNEQFF.